The 19 T cell receptor beta chains reported below all come from one sample, sequenced in a study of T cell responses to AZD1222 COVID-19 vaccine. Assay: immunoSEQ multiplex PCR; the TCRdb copy retains only in-frame clones and omits some. The sample has over 150,000 clones; roughly 92% are singletons. The source material was peripheral blood, sampled on day 0 of AZD1222 vaccination. Every receptor here comes from an adult in good health.

The chain uses TRBV6-5 and TRBJ2-7; no clear D gene. Trimming left V 6 bases short and J 4 bases short, with 7 bases between. The germline CDR1 and CDR2 sequences are MNHEY and SVGAGI. The CDR3 sequence is 11 residues long. The CDR3 spells CASRDGYEQYF. In nucleotides, the CDR3 is TGTGCCAGCAGGGATGGGTACGAGCAGTACTTC.

The V gene is TRBV18, the J gene TRBJ1-5; no clear D. The CDR3 contains 14 residues. CDR1 is KGHSH, CDR2 LQKENI, per germline. Between the trimmed V and J ends, which lost 3 bases and 1 base, there was a span of 7 bases. CDR3 loop: CASSPVTSNQPQHF. As DNA, the CDR3 is TGTGCCAGCTCACCTGTCACCAGCAATCAGCCCCAGCATTTT.

This clone was counted between two and nine times. The chain combines TRBV28 with TRBJ1-1; weak D call: TRBD1 (6 bases). The CDR3 length is 15 residues. Germline loops: CDR1 MDHEN, CDR2 SYDVKM. V gave up 4 bases and J gave up 5 bases, with 17 bases separating them. The CDR3 region has the DNA TGTGCCAGCAGTTGGACAGCCACCCATAGGACTGAAGCTTTCTTT. Protein product: CASSWTATHRTEAFF.

The chain couples TRBV10-3 to TRBJ2-1; 7 positions match TRBD2. J gave up 7 bases and V 3 bases, and 3 bases lay outside the gene matches. The CDR3 spans 13 residues. Per germline, CDR1 ENHRY and CDR2 SYGVKD. The CDR3 loop is CAISDMGGNEQFF. DNA for the CDR3: TGTGCCATCAGTGACATGGGAGGGAATGAGCAGTTCTTC.

This sequence joins TRBV12-3 or TRBV12-4 and TRBJ1-2; 8 nucleotides agree with TRBD1. V was pared by 6 bases and J by 9 bases, with 9 bases of the junction left unmatched. This CDR3 region has 13 residues. The CDR3 is CASRRGQGLSYTF. CDR3 nucleotide sequence: TGTGCCAGCAGACGTGGACAGGGACTAAGCTACACCTTC.

The chain uses TRBV11-1 and TRBJ1-2; D remains ambiguous. The CDR3 consists of 15 residues. From germline, CDR1 is SGHAT and CDR2 FQDESV (reference sequence). The V end was cut by 5 bases, the J end by 2 bases, with 15 bases between. The CDR3 bases are TGTGCCAGCAGCCCTCCCGGCGCCCGGAACTATGGCTACACCTTC. This gives the protein CASSPPGARNYGYTF.

CDR3 protein: CASSSRVARESLQAFF. In DNA, the CDR3 is TGTGCCAGCAGCTCAAGAGTAGCGCGAGAGTCTCTGCAGGCTTTCTTT. This chain links TRBV5-4 with TRBJ1-1; D is undetermined. Germline loops: CDR1 SGHNT, CDR2 YYREEE (reference sequence). Trimming cost V 3 bases and J 11 bases, with 26 bases left between them. The CDR3 totals 16 residues.

The chain recombines TRBV5-6 with TRBJ2-7; possible D gene TRBD2, 7 bases. V dropped 4 bases and J dropped 4 bases, with 18 bases sitting between them. The CDR3 contains 15 residues. Germline V gene lookup returns CDR1 SGHDT and CDR2 YYEEEE. CDR3 coding DNA: TGTGCCAGCAGCGCCCATGTAGGGGGGGCTTACGAGCAGTACTTC. Its translation is CASSAHVGGAYEQYF.

The V call is TRBV7-2, the J call TRBJ1-1, with D uncertain. The germline CDR1 and CDR2 sequences are SGHTA and FQGNSA. Trimming took 6 bases from V and 4 from J, leaving 9 bases between them. The CDR3 length is 12 residues. The CDR3 DNA sequence: TGTGCCAGCAGTTTCATTGGCACTGAAGCTTTCTTT. Its translation: CASSFIGTEAFF.

This chain joins TRBV7-6 and TRBJ2-7; the D is unclear. The CDR3 extends over 15 amino acids. Germline assignment: CDR1 SGHVS and CDR2 FNYEAQ. V dropped 1 base and J dropped 3 bases, with 13 bases sitting between them. The CDR3 DNA reads TGTGCCAGCAGCTTAGATGCACGGCTTCTCTACGAGCAGTACTTC. It specifies CASSLDARLLYEQYF.

The chain has TRBV12-3 or TRBV12-4 and TRBJ1-2; D might be TRBD1 (5 bases). There are 13 residues in the CDR3. V gave up 1 base and J gave up 9 bases, with 12 bases separating them. The CDR3 loop reads CASSLGRGPSYTF. In DNA form, the CDR3 reads TGTGCCAGCAGTTTAGGAAGGGGACCGAGCTACACCTTC.

The genes are TRBV29-1 and TRBJ2-2; D remains ambiguous. Trimming took off 5 bases at V and 6 bases at J, with 4 bases between the two ends. The CDR3 spans 10 residues. The germline V gene encodes CDR1 SQVTM and CDR2 ANQGSEA. DNA for the CDR3: TGCAGCGTTAGTGCCGGGGAGCTGTTTTTT. Residues: CSVSAGELFF.

This chain uses TRBV12-3 or TRBV12-4 with TRBJ1-1, with D unclear. V was shortened by 6 bases and J by 1 base, with 9 bases between the two germline ends. The length of the CDR3 is 13 residues. CDR3 residues: CASRLARNTEAFF. DNA of the CDR3: TGTGCCAGCAGACTCGCGAGGAACACTGAAGCTTTCTTT.

The chain has TRBV7-9 and TRBJ1-1; possible D gene TRBD1, 6 bases. Trimming removed 6 bases from V and 7 bases from J, with 12 bases in between. The germline V gene encodes CDR1 SEHNR and CDR2 FQNEAQ (reference sequence). This CDR3 has 12 residues. The CDR3 is CASSSQGHEAFF. CDR3 coding DNA: TGTGCCAGCAGTTCTCAGGGACATGAAGCTTTCTTT.

The J gene is TRBJ1-2, the V gene TRBV5-1, with TRBD1 as a possible D gene (6 bases). The CDR3 contains 14 residues. Deletions cut 5 bases from V and 7 bases from J, with 18 bases between. Per germline, CDR1 SGHRS and CDR2 YFSETQ. The CDR3 reads CASRVTGSSGGYTF. DNA of the CDR3: TGCGCCAGCAGAGTTACAGGGAGCAGCGGTGGCTACACCTTC.

This clone was detected only a few times. V is TRBV6-4 and J is TRBJ2-3, with TRBD1 as a possible D gene (6 bases). The ends were cut back, 3 bases at V and 0 bases at J, with 22 bases in the middle. Germline CDR1 and CDR2: MRHNA and SNTAGT. This CDR3 is built from 19 residues. The DNA of the CDR3 is TGTGCCAGCAGTGAAAGCTCCGTATCAGGGGAAGGTAGCACAGATACGCAGTATTTT. Amino acids: CASSESSVSGEGSTDTQYF.

This chain uses TRBV6-2 or TRBV6-3 with TRBJ2-3; D call uncertain. The CDR3 loop spans 14 amino acids. The germline V and J ends were trimmed by 0 bases and 0 bases, with 4 bases remaining between them. In germline, CDR1 is MNHEY, CDR2 SVGEGT. CDR3 coding DNA: TGTGCCAGCAGTTACTCAATGAGCACAGATACGCAGTATTTT. This codes for CASSYSMSTDTQYF.

The chain has TRBV30 and TRBJ2-4; D not certain. V was cut by 2 bases and J by 0 bases, with 8 bases left in between. Germline V gives CDR1 GTSNPN, CDR2 SVGIG (reference sequence). This CDR3 spans 14 amino acids. The CDR3 DNA follows: TGTGCCTGGAGTCCACCCCTAGCCAAAAACATTCAGTACTTC. It encodes CAWSPPLAKNIQYF.

In this sample, this clone turned up a few times. The rearrangement joins TRBV7-8 to TRBJ1-4; D remains unclear. V lost 5 bases and J lost 2, with 9 bases in between. CDR1 and CDR2 from the germline V gene are SGHVS and FQNEAQ. CDR3 length: 14 residues. The CDR3 DNA follows: TGTGCCAGCAGCCGGGGAAGCACTAATGAAAAACTGTTTTTT. Protein: CASSRGSTNEKLFF.